These 21 T cell receptor beta chains originate from one sample sequenced in a study of cytomegalovirus exposure and HLA in healthy donors. The PCR ran on 60 Vbeta and 13 Jbeta primers. Data came from immunoSEQ multiplex PCR; TCRdb stores just in-frame clones and leaves some out. The table shows about 160,000 clones, with about 82% occurring only once. The source material was PBMCs. Receptors originate from a young woman in good health and CMV-seronegative.

The V call is TRBV7-3, the J call TRBJ2-1; 7 nucleotides agree with TRBD2. The CDR3 is 14 amino acids. The junction had 9 bases not matched to a gene; V was cut back by 5 bases and J by 8 bases. Per germline, CDR1 SGHTA and CDR2 FQGTGA. The CDR3 loop is CASSPRTSRDEQFF. As DNA, the CDR3 is TGTGCCAGCAGCCCCCGGACTAGTCGGGATGAGCAGTTCTTC.

The chain employs TRBV5-1 and TRBJ2-7; maybe TRBD2 (6 bases). Per germline, CDR1 SGHRS and CDR2 YFSETQ. The V gene lost 3 bases and the J gene lost 6 bases, with 13 bases spanning the gap. CDR3 length: 13 amino acids. The CDR3 region has the DNA TGCGCCAGCAGCTCCGGACTAACTTCCGAGCAGTACTTC. Translated: CASSSGLTSEQYF.

Only a few counts were recorded for this clone. The chain couples TRBV7-2 to TRBJ2-5; D remains ambiguous. Trimming removed 1 base from V and 1 base from J, with 7 bases in between. The CDR3 loop spans 14 amino acids. Germline V CDR1 and CDR2: SGHTA, FQGNSA. In DNA form, the CDR3 reads TGTGCCAGCAGCTTAGTTCTCCGCCAAGAGACCCAGTACTTC. It encodes CASSLVLRQETQYF.

The chain employs TRBV7-2 and TRBJ2-5; 9 bases line up with TRBD1. Germline CDR1 SGHTA, CDR2 FQGNSA. The CDR3 extends over 12 amino acids. V lost 7 bases to trimming and J lost 10 bases; unmatched junction nucleotides: 7. For the CDR3, the DNA is TGTGCCAGCACCGGGACAGGGCAGAGCCAGTACTTC. It is translated as CASTGTGQSQYF.

V usage is TRBV28 and J usage is TRBJ1-1; a possible D gene is TRBD1 (6 bases). Trimming took 4 bases from V and 1 from J, leaving 19 bases between them. Germline V gene sequence: CDR1 MDHEN, CDR2 SYDVKM. The CDR3 sequence is 17 residues long. The CDR3 is CASSSLSTGSRNTEAFF. In DNA, the CDR3 is TGTGCCAGCAGTTCGCTCTCTACAGGGTCGAGGAACACTGAAGCTTTCTTT.

The chain recombines TRBV28 with TRBJ1-5; no clear D. This CDR3 spans 16 amino acids. Trimming removed 2 bases from V and 3 bases from J, with 14 bases in between. The germline gives CDR1 MDHEN, CDR2 SYDVKM. Here the CDR3 reads CASSLGWALLNQPQHF. In DNA, the CDR3 is TGTGCCAGCAGTTTAGGTTGGGCGCTCCTCAATCAGCCCCAGCATTTT. Complete variable domain (other parts from reference TRBV28 and TRBJ1-5): DVKVTQSSRYLVKRTGEKVFLECVQDMDHENMFWYRQDPGLGLRLIYFSYDVKMKEKGDIPEGYSVSREKKERFSLILESASTNQTSMYLCASSLGWALLNQPQHFGDGTRLSIL.

This clone was seen only a few times. V gene TRBV5-1 combines with J gene TRBJ2-3; 7 bases map to TRBD2. Per germline, CDR1 SGHRS and CDR2 YFSETQ. The CDR3 extends over 14 amino acids. With V trimmed by 2 bases and J by 2 bases, 2 bases remained unmatched. The CDR3 DNA sequence: TGCGCCAGCAGCTTAGCGGGGCCCACAGATACGCAGTATTTT. This sequence encodes CASSLAGPTDTQYF.

The rearrangement joins TRBV14 to TRBJ1-1; tentatively, D is TRBD1 (6 bases). The CDR3 is 15 amino acids. The V end lost 1 base, the J end lost 4 bases, and 13 bases lay between the germline ends. Germline loops: CDR1 SGHDN, CDR2 FVKESK. CDR3 in amino acids: CASSQARGLSTEAFF. DNA for the CDR3: TGTGCCAGCAGCCAAGCGCGGGGGCTTAGCACTGAAGCTTTCTTT. Looking up the rest from reference TRBV14 and TRBJ1-1 gives the full variable domain: EAGVTQFPSHSVIEKGQTVTLRCDPISGHDNLYWYRRVMGKEIKFLLHFVKESKQDESGMPNNRFLAERTGGTYSTLKVQPAELEDSGVYFCASSQARGLSTEAFFGQGTRLTVV.

V is TRBV9 and J is TRBJ2-2, with 11 bases matching TRBD1. In germline, CDR1 is SGDLS, CDR2 YYNGEE. The CDR3 totals 16 residues. V lost 0 bases to trimming and J lost 4 bases; unmatched junction nucleotides: 2. CDR3 in amino acids: CASSVGTGGLTGELFF. The CDR3, as DNA: TGTGCCAGCAGCGTAGGGACAGGGGGCCTCACCGGGGAGCTGTTTTTT.

The chain uses TRBV4-3 and TRBJ2-1; D not certain. CDR1 is LGHNA, CDR2 YSLEER, per germline. This CDR3 is built from 15 residues. V gave up 0 bases and J gave up 0 bases, with 6 bases separating them. The CDR3 nucleotides read TGCGCCAGCAGCCAAGAGTTCGGCTCCTACAATGAGCAGTTCTTC. Translation: CASSQEFGSYNEQFF.

The gene calls are TRBV28 and TRBJ2-7; perhaps TRBD2 as D (5 bases). This CDR3 has 15 residues. Germline V gene sequence: CDR1 MDHEN, CDR2 SYDVKM. The V end was cut by 5 bases, the J end by 4 bases, with 18 bases between. The CDR3: CASSPRRAAAYEQYF. In nucleotides, the CDR3 is TGTGCCAGCAGTCCCCGGAGAGCGGCAGCTTACGAGCAGTACTTC.

The gene calls are TRBV28 and TRBJ1-5, with D tentatively TRBD1 (5 bases). CDR1 and CDR2 from the germline V gene are MDHEN and SYDVKM. This CDR3 has 15 amino acids. The V gene lost 2 bases and the J gene lost 5 bases, with 13 bases spanning the gap. For the CDR3, the DNA is TGTGCCAGCAGTTTAAGCGAACAGGCGGATCAGCCCCAGCATTTT. It codes for CASSLSEQADQPQHF.

The rearrangement joins TRBV9 to TRBJ2-2; D might be TRBD2 (6 bases). V was shortened by 4 bases and J by 7 bases, with 17 bases between the two germline ends. CDR1 is SGDLS, CDR2 YYNGEE, per germline. The CDR3 contains 15 residues. The CDR3 loop is CASSPGGGANGELFF. The CDR3 region has the DNA TGTGCCAGCAGCCCCGGAGGCGGGGCAAACGGGGAGCTGTTTTTT.

The chain carries TRBV6-5 and TRBJ1-1; D possibly corresponds to TRBD1 (5 bases). The V end was cut by 7 bases, the J end by 1 base, with 10 bases between. There are 13 residues in the CDR3. Per germline, CDR1 MNHEY and CDR2 SVGAGI. Here the CDR3 DNA reads TGTGCCAGCACCGAAGGGGAGAACACTGAAGCTTTCTTT. This encodes CASTEGENTEAFF.

This clone was seen only once. The chain is built from TRBV5-1 and TRBJ1-1, with 7 bases aligning to TRBD1. The junction had 8 bases not matched to a gene; V was cut back by 3 bases and J by 3 bases. Germline assignment: CDR1 SGHRS and CDR2 YFSETQ. The CDR3 loop spans 15 amino acids. CDR3 region: CASSSYRGGYTEAFF. CDR3 DNA sequence: TGCGCCAGCAGCTCCTACAGGGGTGGGTACACTGAAGCTTTCTTT.

The rearrangement links TRBV6-6 to TRBJ1-1; D remains unclear. This CDR3 has 12 residues. Deletions cut 7 bases from V and 5 bases from J, with 11 bases between. In germline, CDR1 is MNHNY, CDR2 SVGAGI (reference sequence). The CDR3 is CASTAGLTEAFF. The CDR3 DNA reads TGTGCCAGCACGGCGGGTTTGACTGAAGCTTTCTTT.

This clone showed up just a few times. V and J are TRBV28 and TRBJ2-3, with D possibly matching TRBD2 (6 bases). The germline V gene encodes CDR1 MDHEN and CDR2 SYDVKM. Trimming cost V 4 bases and J 8 bases, with 22 bases left between them. The length of the CDR3 is 16 residues. The CDR3 bases are TGTGCCAGCAGTTGGGCGCGGACGGGAGATAGGGGTACGCAGTATTTT. This codes for CASSWARTGDRGTQYF.

This clone has just a few counts. The chain couples TRBV5-4 to TRBJ2-3, with 9 bases identical to TRBD2. V dropped 3 bases and J dropped 2; count of bases not matched to a gene: 4. Germline CDR1 SGHNT, CDR2 YYREEE (reference sequence). This CDR3 region has 15 residues. DNA of the CDR3: TGTGCCAGCAGCTGGGCTAGCGGGATCACAGATACGCAGTATTTT. Translation gives CASSWASGITDTQYF.

The chain uses TRBV6-5 and TRBJ1-2; D is possibly TRBD1 (6 bases). Germline V gene sequence: CDR1 MNHEY, CDR2 SVGAGI. The V gene lost 0 bases and the J gene lost 4 bases, with 12 bases spanning the gap. The CDR3 contains 15 residues. The CDR3 nucleotides are TGTGCCAGCAGTTACTCGCAAATGGGGGCCTATGGCTACACCTTC. Amino acid sequence: CASSYSQMGAYGYTF.

This chain links TRBV11-1 with TRBJ2-1, with 11 bases that match TRBD2. The J segment lost 4 bases and the V segment lost 5 bases, leaving 7 bases of the junction unmatched. The CDR3 consists of 16 residues. Germline loops: CDR1 SGHAT, CDR2 FQDESV (reference sequence). The DNA of the CDR3 is TGTGCCAGCAGCACCCCCGGGACTAGCGGATACAATGAGCAGTTCTTC. Translated: CASSTPGTSGYNEQFF. Supplemented by reference TRBV11-1 and TRBJ2-1, the full variable domain reads EAEVAQSPRYKITEKSQAVAFWCDPISGHATLYWYRQILGQGPELLVQFQDESVVDDSQLPKDRFSAERLKGVDSTLKIQPAELGDSAMYLCASSTPGTSGYNEQFFGPGTRLTVL.

The rearrangement joins TRBV28 to TRBJ2-5, with a possible D match to TRBD2 (6 bases). The germline CDR1 and CDR2 sequences are MDHEN and SYDVKM. The CDR3 loop spans 16 amino acids. The V and J ends lost 5 bases and 3 bases respectively, with 19 bases between them. CDR3 loop: CASSSPRAGKKETQYF. The DNA of the CDR3 is TGTGCCAGCAGTAGCCCAAGAGCGGGTAAAAAAGAGACCCAGTACTTC.